A single sample gave rise to the 8 T cell receptor beta chains below, sequenced in a study of cytotoxic CD8 clonotypes in ibrutinib-treated CLL. Sequenced by immunoSEQ multiplex PCR; TCRdb stores in-frame clones only, minus some. The data show 6,000 to 8,500 clones, 65% to 80% seen once. The sample consisted of PBMCs, taken before ibrutinib treatment. The source of these receptors is a human donor with chronic lymphocytic leukemia.

This clone came up a few times. This chain uses TRBV11-2 with TRBJ1-2, with no clear D. Trimming removed 5 bases from V and 8 bases from J, with 9 bases in between. CDR1 is SGHAT and CDR2 is FQNNGV in the germline V gene. The CDR3 spans 11 residues. The CDR3: CASSPGLGYTF. CDR3 bases: TGTGCCAGCAGCCCCGGCTTGGGCTACACCTTC.

This chain joins TRBV5-6 and TRBJ2-7; 7 bases map to TRBD1. Germline loops: CDR1 SGHDT, CDR2 YYEEEE. Losses at the gene ends were 4 bases for V and 0 bases for J; bases not matched to a gene: 4. This CDR3 contains 14 residues. The CDR3 protein is CASSIGQDSYEQYF. The CDR3 bases are TGTGCCAGCAGCATAGGACAGGACTCCTACGAGCAGTACTTC.

The chain uses TRBV5-6 and TRBJ1-3, with 9 nucleotides matching TRBD1. The CDR3 covers 14 residues. V dropped 4 bases and J dropped 4; count of bases not matched to a gene: 3. From germline, CDR1 is SGHDT and CDR2 YYEEEE. This CDR3 is CASSGQGRGNTIYF. The CDR3, as DNA: TGTGCCAGCAGCGGACAGGGGAGAGGAAACACCATATATTTT.

This chain uses TRBV6-4 with TRBJ2-2; weak D call: TRBD1 (5 bases). V was pared by 3 bases and J by 3 bases, with 8 bases between. Germline loops: CDR1 MRHNA, CDR2 SNTAGT. This CDR3 has 14 amino acids. CDR3 bases: TGTGCCAGCAGTGATGGGGCGTACACCGGGGAGCTGTTTTTT. This encodes CASSDGAYTGELFF.

As DNA, the CDR3 is TGTGCCAGCAGTCCCAGGGGGGGAGGCACAGGGGTTTCAGATACGCAGTATTTT. Translation: CASSPRGGGTGVSDTQYF. This chain connects TRBV7-2 to TRBJ2-3; perhaps D is TRBD1 or TRBD2 (7 bases each). Germline V gene lookup returns CDR1 SGHTA and CDR2 FQGNSA. The CDR3 totals 18 residues. V gave up 6 bases and J gave up 4 bases, with 26 bases separating them.

The rearrangement joins TRBV4-2 to TRBJ2-7, with 10 bases lining up with TRBD2. This CDR3 region has 15 residues. Germline assignment: CDR1 LGHNA and CDR2 YNFKEQ. Trimming removed 0 bases from V and 5 bases from J; junction bases left unmatched: 4. The CDR3 loop is CASSQDPLAGHEQYF. In DNA, the CDR3 is TGTGCCAGCAGCCAAGATCCACTAGCGGGGCACGAGCAGTACTTC.

The J gene is TRBJ2-3, the V gene TRBV27; D call uncertain. CDR1 is MNHEY and CDR2 is SMNVEV in the germline V gene (reference sequence). The V end lost 3 bases, the J end lost 3 bases, and 7 bases lay between the germline ends. This CDR3 is built from 13 residues. CDR3 nucleotides: TGTGCCAGCAGTTTCACCTGGACAGATACGCAGTATTTT. This gives the protein CASSFTWTDTQYF.

Written as DNA, the CDR3 is TGCGCCAGCAGCTTTACTAGGGGCACAGATACGCAGTATTTT. Translating gives CASSFTRGTDTQYF. The J gene is TRBJ2-3, the V gene TRBV5-1; perhaps TRBD2 as D (5 bases). This CDR3 region has 14 residues. V lost 2 bases and J 1 base, leaving 8 bases between the germline ends. CDR1 is SGHRS, CDR2 YFSETQ, per germline.